This passage covers 17 T cell receptor beta chains from one sample sequenced in a study of Graves' ophthalmopathy and Graves' hyperthyroidism. TCR beta CDR3 amplification used RNA transcripts. HTBI-primed first-round RT-PCR preceded second-round multiplex PCR. Via MiXCR, TCRdb re-called the multiplex PCR reads, giving one row per CDR3 protein. The table has hundreds of thousands of distinct CDR3 sequences, over 20% seen once. Sequencing input: peripheral blood. The receptors originated from a woman aged 18-35 years with stable Graves' hyperthyroidism. Some clones in this sample may be carry-over from other donors' samples.

This clonotype was observed many times. The chain uses TRBV19 and TRBJ1-1; no clear D gene. From germline, CDR1 is LNHDA and CDR2 SQIVND (reference sequence). The CDR3 consists of 13 residues. V shed 9 bases and J shed 1 base, with 12 bases lying between them. The CDR3 loop is CASSIQPNTEAFF. DNA for the CDR3: TGTGCCAGCAGCATACAGCCGAACACTGAAGCTTTCTTT. Full variable domain (missing parts from reference TRBV19 and TRBJ1-1): DGGITQSPKYLFRKEGQNVTLSCEQNLNHDAMYWYRQDPGQGLRLIYYSQIVNDFQKGDIAEGYSVSREKKESFPLTVTSAQKNPTAFYLCASSIQPNTEAFFGQGTRLTVV.

This clonotype was counted between two and nine times. The chain couples TRBV6-5 to TRBJ1-1, with D unresolved. This CDR3 comprises 13 residues. The V and J ends lost 2 bases and 5 bases respectively, with 9 bases between them. Germline CDR1 is MNHEY and CDR2 is SVGAGI. CDR3 coding DNA: TGTGCCAGCAGTTACATAAGGGCAACTGAAGCTTTCTTT. Translated, it gives CASSYIRATEAFF.

This clonotype appeared many times. This chain connects TRBV11-2 to TRBJ2-7; D is possibly TRBD1 (6 bases). This CDR3 has 14 amino acids. Germline V gives CDR1 SGHAT, CDR2 FQNNGV. The ends were cut back, 3 bases at V and 6 bases at J, with 15 bases in the middle. Here the CDR3 reads CASSFNSQGTEQYF. CDR3 DNA sequence: TGTGCCAGCAGCTTCAACTCCCAGGGGACCGAGCAGTACTTC.

The rearrangement uses TRBV2 and TRBJ1-5; D is perhaps TRBD1 (5 bases). The CDR3 has 12 amino acids. Germline V CDR1 and CDR2: SNHLY, FYNNEI. V lost 9 bases to trimming and J lost 9 bases, with 15 bases between them. CDR3 DNA: TGTGCCAGTTCTACAGGCCCTAGGCCCCAGCATTTT. It encodes CASSTGPRPQHF.

This clonotype was picked up many times. The rearrangement uses TRBV6-2 or TRBV6-3 and TRBJ2-5, with D perhaps TRBD2 (6 bases). The germline V and J ends were trimmed by 2 bases and 2 bases, with 15 bases remaining between them. There are 16 residues in the CDR3. The germline gives CDR1 MNHEY, CDR2 SVGEGT. The CDR3 DNA is TGTGCCAGCAGTTACCCAGGAGGGAGAGGGCAAGAGACCCAGTACTTC. Encoded protein: CASSYPGGRGQETQYF.

This clonotype showed up many times. The rearrangement uses TRBV15 and TRBJ1-2; D gene uncertain. CDR3 length: 13 amino acids. Germline lookup yields CDR1 LNHNV and CDR2 YYDKDF (reference sequence). Trimming left V 0 bases short and J 10 bases short, with 12 bases between. The CDR3 sequence is CATSRDPGDVYTF. As DNA, the CDR3 is TGTGCCACCAGCAGAGATCCGGGTGATGTCTACACCTTC.

Many counts were recorded for this clonotype. The chain joins TRBV20-1 to TRBJ2-7; 10 nucleotides align to TRBD1. The CDR3 consists of 14 residues. The germline V gene encodes CDR1 DFQATT and CDR2 SNEGSKA (reference sequence). The junction had 5 bases not matched to a gene; V was cut back by 6 bases and J by 0 bases. DNA for the CDR3: TGCAGTGCGGACCGGACAGGGGGCTCCTACGAGCAGTACTTC. Its translation is CSADRTGGSYEQYF.

This clonotype was found many times. The chain recombines TRBV5-1 with TRBJ1-1; a possible D gene is TRBD1 (6 bases). This CDR3 contains 14 residues. Germline V gene sequence: CDR1 SGHRS, CDR2 YFSETQ. The V end lost 5 bases, the J end lost 1 base, and 12 bases lay between the germline ends. The CDR3 sequence: CASRPQGQNTEAFF. For the CDR3, the DNA is TGCGCCAGCAGGCCACAGGGCCAGAACACTGAAGCTTTCTTT.

Ten or more counts support this clonotype. This chain links TRBV7-2 with TRBJ2-7; D ambiguous. Germline CDR1 is SGHTA and CDR2 is FQGNSA. Between the trimmed V and J ends, which lost 1 base and 3 bases, there was a span of 13 bases. This CDR3 has 15 amino acids. CDR3 in DNA: TGTGCCAGCAGCTTAGGAATCGCGGTTGACTACGAGCAGTACTTC. Its protein is CASSLGIAVDYEQYF.

This clonotype was counted many times. J is TRBJ1-2 and V is TRBV12-3 or TRBV12-4, with 7 bases fitting TRBD1. The length of the CDR3 is 12 residues. Trimming took 2 bases from V and 12 from J; bases not matched to a gene: 6. This CDR3 reads CASSLTGVLHTF. CDR3 DNA sequence: TGTGCCAGCAGTTTAACAGGGGTGCTCCACACCTTC.

The V and J genes are TRBV29-1 and TRBJ2-7, with D perhaps matching TRBD1 (6 bases). The CDR3 contains 15 residues. Germline V gives CDR1 SQVTM, CDR2 ANQGSEA. V shed 0 bases and J shed 5 bases, with 17 bases lying between them. The CDR3 loop is CSVEDRSRGIDEQYF. The CDR3 nucleotides read TGCAGCGTTGAAGATCGAAGCAGGGGAATCGACGAGCAGTACTTC.

This clonotype was recorded many times. The chain joins TRBV6-5 to TRBJ2-6; 7 bases map to TRBD1. With 4 bases clipped from V and 4 bases from J, the junction kept 10 bases outside the gene matches. CDR1 MNHEY and CDR2 SVGAGI come from the germline V gene. The CDR3 loop spans 17 amino acids. The CDR3, as DNA: TGTGCCAGCAGTTCGACAGGGAAACTCTCCGGGGCCAACGTCCTGACTTTC. Translated: CASSSTGKLSGANVLTF.

The chain's CDR3 is CASSFGQTGTSGGSGELFF. The CDR3 nucleotides are TGCGCCAGCAGCTTCGGCCAGACCGGGACTAGCGGGGGTTCCGGGGAGCTGTTTTTT. The chain has TRBV5-1 and TRBJ2-2; 14 bases match TRBD2. The V gene's germline CDR1 is SGHRS and CDR2 YFSETQ. V trimming: 2 bases; J trimming: 6 bases; junction bases outside the gene matches: 12. The CDR3 is 19 residues long.

The V and J genes are TRBV6-2 or TRBV6-3 and TRBJ1-5, with D perhaps matching TRBD1 (6 bases). The CDR3 loop spans 18 amino acids. V shed 2 bases and J shed 0 bases, with 17 bases lying between them. Germline V CDR1 and CDR2: MNHEY, SVGEGT. CDR3 coding DNA: TGTGCCAGCAGTTACGACAGGCGGAGAGGCTATAGCAATCAGCCCCAGCATTTT. This gives the protein CASSYDRRRGYSNQPQHF.

Details on this clonotype: This may arise from a read error, as a much more abundant clone is one base away. V is TRBV11-2 and J is TRBJ1-2; D is perhaps TRBD1 (5 bases). In germline, CDR1 is SGHAT, CDR2 FQNNGV. This CDR3 is 13 amino acids long. CDR3 DNA: TGTGTCAGCAGCTTAGGGGCAGCGGCTGGCTACACCTTC. It encodes CVSSLGAAAGYTF.

The chain is built from TRBV3-1 and TRBJ1-3; D may be TRBD1 (5 bases). The V end lost 2 bases, the J end lost 1 base, and 12 bases lay between the germline ends. The germline CDR1 and CDR2 sequences are LGHDT and YNNKEL (reference sequence). The CDR3 is 16 residues long. The CDR3 loop reads CASSQMWGTSGNTIYF. CDR3 DNA sequence: TGTGCCAGCAGCCAAATGTGGGGCACTTCTGGAAACACCATATATTTT.

This clonotype occurred many times. This chain connects TRBV20-1 to TRBJ1-2; D is unclear. The length of the CDR3 is 8 residues. CDR1 is DFQATT and CDR2 is SNEGSKA in the germline V gene (reference sequence). CDR3 in amino acids: CRGGGYTF. CDR3 DNA sequence: TGCAGAGGAGGTGGCTACACCTTC.